Below are 30 T cell receptor beta chains sequenced from a single sample in a study of prognosis after radiotherapy for stage I lung cancer. Researchers used two-round multiplex PCR to amplify TCR beta CDR3 starting from genomic DNA. During first-round PCR, primers specific to each TRBV and TRBJ gene were used. TCRdb re-derived calls from the multiplex PCR reads in MiXCR, one entry per CDR3 protein. The repertoire holds about 24,000 distinct CDR3 sequences, with about 40% as singletons. The sequences come from PBMCs, collected before or after stereotactic body radiation therapy (not recorded which). The receptors originated from a donor of 50 years or more with non-small cell lung cancer.

The V call is TRBV2, the J call TRBJ1-3; TRBD1 matches 8 bases. V lost 7 bases and J lost 1; bases outside the gene matches: 9. The CDR3 consists of 16 residues. Looked up from germline, CDR1 is SNHLY and CDR2 is FYNNEI. CDR3 nucleotide sequence: TGTGCCAGCACCGAACAGGGGGAAGAGTCTGGAAACACCATATATTTT. Its translation is CASTEQGEESGNTIYF.

As DNA, the CDR3 is TGCAGCGTGACCGGGACACCACGTATCAACTATGGCTACACCTTC. It encodes CSVTGTPRINYGYTF. This rearrangement joins TRBV29-1 to TRBJ1-2; possibly TRBD1 for D (6 bases). The ends were cut back, 6 bases at V and 2 bases at J, with 19 bases in the middle. The CDR3 is 15 residues long. The germline CDR1 and CDR2 sequences are SQVTM and ANQGSEA.

This clonotype was counted a single time. V usage is TRBV27 and J usage is TRBJ1-6; 8 nucleotides match TRBD1. Germline V gives CDR1 MNHEY, CDR2 SMNVEV (reference sequence). The trim removed 7 bases at V and 10 bases at J, leaving 9 bases unmatched. The CDR3 runs 14 residues. CDR3 residues: CASIPGQGGSPLHF. CDR3 nucleotides: TGTGCCAGCATCCCTGGACAGGGTGGATCACCCCTCCACTTT.

The table lists this clonotype with many counts. The chain employs TRBV7-2 and TRBJ2-7; D might be TRBD2 (6 bases). Trimming took 1 base from V and 0 from J, leaving 13 bases between them. The germline V gene encodes CDR1 SGHTA and CDR2 FQGNSA. The CDR3 covers 16 residues. The CDR3 loop is CASSLGRAGSSYEQYF. The CDR3 DNA sequence: TGTGCCAGCAGCTTAGGAAGGGCGGGGTCCTCCTACGAGCAGTACTTC.

The chain recombines TRBV6-2 or TRBV6-3 with TRBJ2-7; D possibly corresponds to TRBD2 (6 bases). The CDR3 runs 15 residues. CDR1 and CDR2 (germline): MNHEY, SVGEGT. Trimming took off 7 bases at V and 0 bases at J, with 16 bases between the two ends. CDR3 sequence reads: CASIKTSASSYEQYV. CDR3 sequence (DNA): TGTGCCAGCATTAAGACTAGTGCTAGCTCCTACGAGCAGTACGTC.

Concerning this clonotype itself: A read error likely explains this, since a far larger clone differs by one base. The V and J genes are TRBV19 and TRBJ2-5; D gene ambiguous. The J call may be wrong; the DNA end is better matched by TRBJ2-1. Germline CDR1 is LNHDA and CDR2 is SQIVND (reference sequence). This CDR3 is built from 15 residues. CDR3 residues: CASIIGILEHNEQFF. The DNA of the CDR3 is TGTGCCAGTATTATAGGTATTCTAGAGCACAATGAGCAGTTCTTC.

In DNA form, the CDR3 reads TGTGCCAGCAGTTACAGGACAGGGATTAGAAATTCACCCCTCCACTTT. Protein product: CASSYRTGIRNSPLHF. V gene TRBV6-9 combines with J gene TRBJ1-6, with TRBD1 identical over 8 bases. CDR3 size: 16 residues. V gave up 3 bases and J gave up 7 bases; unmatched junction bases: 8. Germline V gene sequence: CDR1 MNHGY, CDR2 SVAAGI.

A few counts support this clonotype. Being one base from a much bigger clone, this may be a read error. The chain uses TRBV29-1 and TRBJ2-3; 12 bases align to TRBD1. Germline assignment: CDR1 SQVTM and CDR2 ANQGSEA. There are 15 residues in the CDR3. The CDR3 bases are TGCAGCGTCAAAAAGGGACAGGGGGCTGAAGATACGCAGTGTTTT. This codes for CSVKKGQGAEDTQCF.

This clonotype was detected ten times or more. The chain uses TRBV29-1 and TRBJ2-1; TRBD2 might be the D (6 bases). The germline CDR1 and CDR2 sequences are SQVTM and ANQGSEA. The CDR3 covers 14 residues. The V and J ends lost 5 bases and 4 bases respectively, with 15 bases between them. The CDR3 DNA reads TGCAGCGTTTATGCGGGACGGAGATACAATGAGCAGTTCTTC. Amino acid sequence: CSVYAGRRYNEQFF.

This clonotype was recorded once. Germline and junction disagree at one end, which may indicate a read error. CDR3 region: CASSSGQGGSPIHF. The DNA of the CDR3 is TGTGCCAGCAGCTCGGGACAGGGTGGATCACCCATCCACTTT. The chain is built from TRBV27 and TRBJ1-6; 9 nucleotides match TRBD1. CDR3 length: 14 residues. CDR1 is MNHEY, CDR2 SMNVEV, per germline (reference sequence).

Turning to this clonotype: A read error may produce the germline difference seen at one junction end. The genes are TRBV9 and TRBJ2-3; D may correspond to TRBD1 or TRBD2 (6 bases each). From germline, CDR1 is SGDLS and CDR2 YYNGEE. The CDR3 loop spans 14 amino acids. This chain's CDR3 is CASSAEWGADAQYF. The DNA of the CDR3 is TGTGCCAGCAGCGCAGAGTGGGGGGCAGATGCGCAGTATTTT.

This clonotype has at least ten counts. This chain connects TRBV4-1 to TRBJ2-1; the D is unclear. Per germline, CDR1 MGHRA and CDR2 YSYEKL. V lost 2 bases and J 3 bases, leaving 2 bases between the germline ends. The CDR3 extends over 12 amino acids. CDR3 nucleotides: TGCGCCAGCAGCCAAAACTACAATGAGCAGTTCTTC. Amino acid sequence: CASSQNYNEQFF.

This clonotype has at least ten counts. CDR3 coding DNA: TGTGCCAGCAGTCCCCGGGCCGGCGGATTTCAGCCCCAGCATTTT. It is translated as CASSPRAGGFQPQHF. The genes are TRBV28 and TRBJ1-5; D call uncertain. The germline CDR1 and CDR2 sequences are MDHEN and SYDVKM. V was trimmed by 5 bases and J by 6 bases, leaving 17 bases between them. The CDR3 runs 15 residues.

The CDR3, as DNA: TGTGCCAGCAGTTCCCAGGGGGTTAGCACTGAAGCTTTCTTT. This gives the protein CASSSQGVSTEAFF. V and J are TRBV6-2 or TRBV6-3 and TRBJ1-1, with 7 nucleotides matching TRBD1. V trimming: 4 bases; J trimming: 4 bases; junction bases outside the gene matches: 6. The CDR3 totals 14 residues. The V gene's germline CDR1 is MNHEY and CDR2 SVGEGT.

In regard to this clonotype: A much larger clonotype is one base distant, so this may be a read error. This sequence joins TRBV19 and TRBJ2-7, with 7 bases fitting TRBD1. This CDR3 spans 14 amino acids. V lost 5 bases, J lost 1 base, and 5 bases stayed unmatched. Germline V gene lookup returns CDR1 LNHDA and CDR2 SQIVND (reference sequence). Here the CDR3 DNA reads TGTGCCAGTAGTTCCGGACAGGAGTCCTACGAGCAGTACTTC. Its protein is CASSSGQESYEQYF. The full variable domain, with the rest looked up from reference TRBV19 and TRBJ2-7, is DGGITQSPKYLFRKEGQNVTLSCEQNLNHDAMYWYRQDPGQGLRLIYYSQIVNDFQKGDIAEGYSVSREKKESFPLTVTSAQKNPTAFYLCASSSGQESYEQYFGPGTRLTVT.

As to this clonotype: An end of the junction differs from the germline gene, which may be a read error. The chain joins TRBV7-9 to TRBJ1-6; 7 bases line up with TRBD1. In germline, CDR1 is SEHNR, CDR2 FQNEAQ (reference sequence). The CDR3 is 16 amino acids. CDR3 DNA: TGTGCCAGCATCCCAGGACAGGTGTCTTATAACTCACCCCTCCACTTT. It translates to CASIPGQVSYNSPLHF.

This clonotype has at least ten counts. V gene TRBV5-1 combines with J gene TRBJ2-2, with TRBD2 matching 13 bases. The CDR3 contains 17 residues. With 4 bases clipped from V and 3 bases from J, the junction kept 6 bases outside the gene matches. Germline V gene sequence: CDR1 SGHRS, CDR2 YFSETQ. The chain's CDR3 is CASSPGTSGKYTGELFF. In DNA form, the CDR3 reads TGCGCCAGCAGCCCCGGGACTAGCGGGAAGTACACCGGGGAGCTGTTTTTT.

This clonotype was found a few times. The chain couples TRBV6-2 or TRBV6-3 to TRBJ2-2; 8 bases are shared with TRBD2. V was pared by 0 bases and J by 6 bases, with 6 bases of the junction left unmatched. The germline V gene has CDR1 MNHEY and CDR2 SVGEGT. The CDR3 runs to 16 residues. The CDR3 loop reads CASSYSGRAGAGELFF. The CDR3 bases are TGTGCCAGCAGTTACTCCGGGAGGGCCGGCGCCGGGGAGCTGTTTTTT.

Within the sample, this clonotype is medium-sized. The chain combines TRBV6-1 with TRBJ1-6; D gene ambiguous. Trimming took off 5 bases at V and 14 bases at J, with 22 bases between the two ends. CDR1 is MNHNS, CDR2 SASEGT, per germline. The CDR3 is 15 residues long. For the CDR3, the DNA is TGTGCCAGCAGTCGCCTAGGCCCTGTTCTTGGATCCCTCCACTTT. Its translation is CASSRLGPVLGSLHF.

The table lists this clonotype with many counts. The CDR3, as DNA: TGTGCCATCAAGGACCAGGGTGGCGGCTACACCTTC. Protein: CAIKDQGGGYTF. V gene TRBV10-3 combines with J gene TRBJ1-2, with a tentative D call TRBD1 (5 bases). CDR3 length: 12 amino acids. V gave up 7 bases and J gave up 8 bases, with 14 bases separating them. Germline assignment: CDR1 ENHRY and CDR2 SYGVKD.

This clonotype has at least ten counts. This chain uses TRBV2 with TRBJ1-2; D gene unclear. This CDR3 spans 11 amino acids. Germline V gene data show CDR1 as SNHLY and CDR2 as FYNNEI. Trimming cost V 6 bases and J 9 bases, with 11 bases left between them. In DNA form, the CDR3 reads TGTGCCAGCAGGGGCCCGGGGAGCTACACCTTC. Amino acid sequence: CASRGPGSYTF.

V gene TRBV6-2 or TRBV6-3 combines with J gene TRBJ2-7, with unresolved D. Trimming stripped 1 base from V and 0 bases from J, with 10 bases between. This CDR3 spans 15 amino acids. Germline CDR1 MNHEY, CDR2 SVGEGT. CDR3 sequence reads: CASSYLLPNSYEQYF. CDR3 DNA: TGTGCCAGCAGTTACTTGCTCCCAAACTCCTACGAGCAGTACTTC.

This chain uses TRBV5-1 with TRBJ1-2; 7 bases are a match to TRBD1. From germline, CDR1 is SGHRS and CDR2 YFSETQ. The CDR3 contains 14 residues. V lost 2 bases, J lost 4 bases, and 5 bases stayed unmatched. CDR3 region: CASSFGQAIYGYTF. For the CDR3, the DNA is TGCGCCAGCAGCTTTGGACAGGCGATCTATGGCTACACCTTC.

This rearrangement joins TRBV28 to TRBJ2-5, with D hard to call. V was trimmed by 6 bases and J by 4 bases, leaving 18 bases between them. CDR1 is MDHEN and CDR2 is SYDVKM in the germline V gene. This CDR3 comprises 15 residues. CDR3 coding DNA: TGTGCCAGCAGATGCAGTGGGGAAAGGAGAGAGACCCAGTACTTC. It translates to CASRCSGERRETQYF.

The chain has TRBV6-1 and TRBJ2-3, with a weak D call TRBD1 (7 bases). Germline V gives CDR1 MNHNS, CDR2 SASEGT. The CDR3 covers 16 residues. The V end lost 0 bases, the J end lost 4 bases, and 14 bases lay between the germline ends. CDR3: CASSEAHQGGADTQYF. The DNA of the CDR3 is TGTGCCAGCAGTGAAGCTCATCAGGGGGGCGCAGATACGCAGTATTTT.

This clonotype was seen repeatedly, ten times or more. The DNA for the CDR3 is TGTGCCAGCTCTCTCAACTCCCCTTTCAGGGGCCTATCCCCTGAAGCTTTCTTT. Encoded protein: CASSLNSPFRGLSPEAFF. This chain connects TRBV18 to TRBJ1-1; possibly TRBD1 for D (6 bases). Trimming left V 6 bases short and J 6 bases short, with 29 bases between. The CDR3 loop spans 18 amino acids. Germline V gives CDR1 KGHSH, CDR2 LQKENI.

In its sample, this clonotype was seen many times. The chain links TRBV2 to TRBJ2-1, with D tentatively TRBD2 (6 bases). Trimming took off 9 bases at V and 6 bases at J, with 15 bases between the two ends. The CDR3 is 13 amino acids. Germline CDR1 and CDR2: SNHLY and FYNNEI. The CDR3 region has the DNA TGTGCCAGTCGGACTAACCCTGCCAATGAGCAGTTCTTC. Residues: CASRTNPANEQFF.

The chain uses TRBV5-1 and TRBJ2-3; the match to TRBD1 covers 7 bases. The CDR3 runs to 12 residues. The germline CDR1 and CDR2 sequences are SGHRS and YFSETQ. V shed 3 bases, J shed 6 bases, and the junction held 1 base outside the gene matches. Here the CDR3 DNA reads TGCGCCAGCAGCTCCAGGGGGGATACGCAGTATTTT. Residues: CASSSRGDTQYF.

This clonotype was detected many times. The chain employs TRBV20-1 and TRBJ1-2; D is possibly TRBD1 (6 bases). The V gene lost 6 bases and the J gene lost 1 base, with 12 bases spanning the gap. CDR1 and CDR2 (germline): DFQATT, SNEGSKA (reference sequence). CDR3 size: 13 residues. The CDR3 protein is CSAPTGNNYGYTF. CDR3 bases: TGCAGTGCACCGACAGGAAATAACTATGGCTACACCTTC.

The chain joins TRBV20-1 to TRBJ1-5; 7 nucleotides line up with TRBD1. This CDR3 comprises 15 residues. J lost 1 base, V lost 4 bases, and 7 bases had no gene match. Looked up from germline, CDR1 is DFQATT and CDR2 is SNEGSKA (reference sequence). CDR3 sequence reads: CSAKRTGHSNQPQHF. The CDR3, as DNA: TGCAGTGCTAAAAGGACAGGCCACAGCAATCAGCCCCAGCATTTT.